Following are 5 T cell receptor beta chains from one sample sequenced in a study of PD-1 blockade in classical Hodgkin lymphoma. The time point here: cycle 4 day 1 (C4D1), after six to seven weeks of nivolumab. No patient escaped relapse after autologous stem cell transplantation, and brentuximab vedotin exposure varied. Libraries were prepared by immunoSEQ multiplex PCR; TCRdb keeps only in-frame clonotypes and omits some of them. The sample has approximately 7,900 clones; approximately 78% are singletons. Material: peripheral blood mononuclear cells (PBMCs), obtained before the fourth cycle of nivolumab. Every receptor here comes from a human donor with classical Hodgkin lymphoma.

Points on this clone: The junction departs from germline at one end; a sequencing error may be responsible. The chain couples TRBV6-4 to TRBJ2-3, with TRBD1 matching 11 bases. Germline loops: CDR1 MRHNA, CDR2 SNTAGT. This CDR3 has 15 amino acids. DNA for the CDR3: TGTGCCAGCAGTGACTGGACAGGGGGCACCGATACGCAGTATTTT. As protein: CASSDWTGGTDTQYF.

CDR3 sequence: CASSAPDGGAYEQYF. The CDR3 DNA follows: TGCGCCAGCAGTGCGCCGGACGGCGGGGCCTACGAGCAGTACTTC. The V call is TRBV10-2, the J call TRBJ2-7, with a tentative D call TRBD2 (6 bases). V lost 4 bases, J lost 2 bases, and 15 bases lay in between. The CDR3 sequence is 15 residues long. Per the germline V gene, CDR1 is WSHSY and CDR2 is SAAADI.

The V and J genes are TRBV21-1 and TRBJ2-7; the D call in the table, TRBD1, was not verified against the DNA. TRBV21-1 is flagged as a pseudogene. This CDR3 contains 16 residues. CDR3 sequence reads: CASSNSTGAISYEQYF. CDR3 bases: TGTGCCAGCAGCAACTCGACAGGGGCGATCTCCTACGAGCAGTACTTC.

This sequence joins TRBV7-6 and TRBJ1-4; D may be TRBD1 (5 bases). CDR1 is SGHVS, CDR2 FNYEAQ, per germline. This CDR3 contains 14 residues. V was pared by 4 bases and J by 8 bases, with 14 bases between. CDR3 protein: CASSSGTGLEKLFF. CDR3 DNA: TGTGCCAGCAGCTCCGGGACGGGGTTGGAAAAACTGTTTTTT.

The chain has TRBV5-4 and TRBJ2-7; D is perhaps TRBD1 (5 bases). Trimming removed 0 bases from V and 3 bases from J, with 10 bases in between. Germline V gives CDR1 SGHNT, CDR2 YYREEE (reference sequence). This CDR3 has 14 amino acids. CDR3 protein: CASSLGLTDYEQYF. The CDR3 DNA is TGTGCCAGCAGCTTGGGGCTGACAGACTACGAGCAGTACTTC.